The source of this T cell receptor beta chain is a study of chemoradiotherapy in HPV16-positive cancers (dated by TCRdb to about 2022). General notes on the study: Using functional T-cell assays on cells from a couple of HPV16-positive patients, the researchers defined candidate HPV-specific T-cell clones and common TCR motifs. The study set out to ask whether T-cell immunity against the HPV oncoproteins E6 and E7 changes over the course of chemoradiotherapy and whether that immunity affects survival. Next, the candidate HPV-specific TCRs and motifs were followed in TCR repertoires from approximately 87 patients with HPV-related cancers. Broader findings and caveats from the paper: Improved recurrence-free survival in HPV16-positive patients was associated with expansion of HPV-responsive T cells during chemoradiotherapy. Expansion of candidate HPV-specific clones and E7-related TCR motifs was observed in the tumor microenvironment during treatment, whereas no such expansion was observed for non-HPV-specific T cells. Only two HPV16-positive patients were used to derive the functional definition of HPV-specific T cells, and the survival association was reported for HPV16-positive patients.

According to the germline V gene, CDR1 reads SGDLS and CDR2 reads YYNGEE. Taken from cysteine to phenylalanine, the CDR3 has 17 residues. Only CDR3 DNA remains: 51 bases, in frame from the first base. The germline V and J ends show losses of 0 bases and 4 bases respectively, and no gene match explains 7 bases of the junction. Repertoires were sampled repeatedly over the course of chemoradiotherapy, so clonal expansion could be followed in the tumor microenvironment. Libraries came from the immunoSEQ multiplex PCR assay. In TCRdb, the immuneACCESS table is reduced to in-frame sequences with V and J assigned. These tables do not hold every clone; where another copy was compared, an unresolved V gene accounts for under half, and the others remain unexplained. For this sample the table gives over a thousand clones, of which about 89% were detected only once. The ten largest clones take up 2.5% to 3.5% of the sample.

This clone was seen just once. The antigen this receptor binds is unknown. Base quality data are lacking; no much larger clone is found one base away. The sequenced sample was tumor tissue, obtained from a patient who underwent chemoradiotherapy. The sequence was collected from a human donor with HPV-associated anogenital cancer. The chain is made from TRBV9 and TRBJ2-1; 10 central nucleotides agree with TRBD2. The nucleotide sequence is TGTGCCAGCAGCGTAGAAGGACTAGCGGTAGGGTACAATGAGCAGTTCTTC. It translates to CASSVEGLAVGYNEQFF. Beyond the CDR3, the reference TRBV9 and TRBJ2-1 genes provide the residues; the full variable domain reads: DSGVTQTPKHLITATGQRVTLRCSPRSGDLSVYWYQQSLDQGLQFLIQYYNGEERAKGNILERFSAQQFPDLHSELNLSSLELGDSALYFCASSVEGLAVGYNEQFFGPGTRLTVL.